This T cell receptor beta chain originates from a study of response to subunit inactivated influenza vaccine. The study, taken as a whole, reports: T cells newly recruited by each seasonal influenza vaccination are few, the authors suggested.

This clonotype appeared many times. What it recognizes is unknown. TCRdb re-called the RT-PCR reads through MiXCR, storing one row per CDR3 protein. This sample carries 500,000 to 600,000 distinct CDR3 sequences, over 10% of them seen once, and the ten largest clones take around 14%. The sample was PBMCs from blood, taken 45 days after vaccination. The receptor comes from a man aged 50 or older who received an inactivated influenza vaccine.

The CDR3 DNA sequence: TGTGCCAGCAGTTCCGGGCCCAACTATGGCTACACCTTC. Protein: CASSSGPNYGYTF. The chain carries TRBV6-5 and TRBJ1-2; unclear D gene. Germline V gene lookup returns CDR1 MNHEY and CDR2 SVGAGI. The CDR3 has 13 amino acids. The germline V and J ends were trimmed by 4 bases and 2 bases, with 8 bases remaining between them.